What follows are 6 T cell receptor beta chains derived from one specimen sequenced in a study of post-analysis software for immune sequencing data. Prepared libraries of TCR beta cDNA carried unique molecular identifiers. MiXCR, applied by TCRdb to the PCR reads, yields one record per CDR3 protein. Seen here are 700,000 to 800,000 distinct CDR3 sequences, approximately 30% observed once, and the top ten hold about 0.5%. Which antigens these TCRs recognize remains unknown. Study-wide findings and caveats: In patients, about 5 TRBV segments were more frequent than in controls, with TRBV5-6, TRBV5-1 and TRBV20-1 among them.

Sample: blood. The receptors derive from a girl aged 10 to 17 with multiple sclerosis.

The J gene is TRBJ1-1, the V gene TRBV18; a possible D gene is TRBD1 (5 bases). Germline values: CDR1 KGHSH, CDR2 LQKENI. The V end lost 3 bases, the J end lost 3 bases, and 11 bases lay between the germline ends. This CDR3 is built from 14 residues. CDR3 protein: CASSPGQGHTEAFF. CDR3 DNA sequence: TGTGCCAGCTCACCTGGGCAGGGCCACACTGAAGCTTTCTTT.

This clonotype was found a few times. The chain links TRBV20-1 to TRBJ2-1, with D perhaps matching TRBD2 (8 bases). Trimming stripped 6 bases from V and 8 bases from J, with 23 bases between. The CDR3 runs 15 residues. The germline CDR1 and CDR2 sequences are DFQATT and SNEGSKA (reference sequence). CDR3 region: CSATGISGSSDEQFF. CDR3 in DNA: TGCAGTGCGACAGGGATAAGCGGGAGTAGCGATGAGCAGTTCTTC.

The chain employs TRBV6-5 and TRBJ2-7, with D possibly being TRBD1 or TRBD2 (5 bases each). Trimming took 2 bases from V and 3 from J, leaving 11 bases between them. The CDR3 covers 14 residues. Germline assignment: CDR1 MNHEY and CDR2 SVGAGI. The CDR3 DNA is TGTGCCAGCAGTTACCGGGACGTCGACTACGAGCAGTACTTC. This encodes CASSYRDVDYEQYF.

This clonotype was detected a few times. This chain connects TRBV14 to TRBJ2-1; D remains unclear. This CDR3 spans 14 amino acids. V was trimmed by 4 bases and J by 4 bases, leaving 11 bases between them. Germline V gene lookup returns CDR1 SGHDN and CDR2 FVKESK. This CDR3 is CASSLSSAYNEQFF. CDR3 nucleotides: TGTGCCAGCAGCCTGAGCTCGGCGTACAATGAGCAGTTCTTC. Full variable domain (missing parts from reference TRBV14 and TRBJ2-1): EAGVTQFPSHSVIEKGQTVTLRCDPISGHDNLYWYRRVMGKEIKFLLHFVKESKQDESGMPNNRFLAERTGGTYSTLKVQPAELEDSGVYFCASSLSSAYNEQFFGPGTRLTVL.

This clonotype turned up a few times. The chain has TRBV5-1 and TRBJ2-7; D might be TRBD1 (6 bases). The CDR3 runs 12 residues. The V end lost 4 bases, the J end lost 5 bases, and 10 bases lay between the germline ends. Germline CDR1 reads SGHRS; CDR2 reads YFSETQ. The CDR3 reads CASSAEGDEQYF. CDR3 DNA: TGCGCCAGCAGCGCCGAGGGGGACGAGCAGTACTTC. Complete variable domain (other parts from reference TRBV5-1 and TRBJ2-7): KAGVTQTPRYLIKTRGQQVTLSCSPISGHRSVSWYQQTPGQGLQFLFEYFSETQRNKGNFPGRFSGRQFSNSRSEMNVSTLELGDSALYLCASSAEGDEQYFGPGTRLTVT.

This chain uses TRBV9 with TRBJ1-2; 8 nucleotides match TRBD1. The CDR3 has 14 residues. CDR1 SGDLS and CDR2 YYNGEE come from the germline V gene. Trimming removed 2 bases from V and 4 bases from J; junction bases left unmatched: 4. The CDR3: CASSVSGGGYGYTF. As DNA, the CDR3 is TGTGCCAGCAGCGTCTCAGGGGGCGGCTATGGCTACACCTTC. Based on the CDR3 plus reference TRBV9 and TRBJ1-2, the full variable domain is DSGVTQTPKHLITATGQRVTLRCSPRSGDLSVYWYQQSLDQGLQFLIQYYNGEERAKGNILERFSAQQFPDLHSELNLSSLELGDSALYFCASSVSGGGYGYTFGSGTRLTVV.